A selection of T cell receptor beta chains follows, all from one sample in a study of naive and memory T cell subsets. TCRdb called the UMI-ligation and nested PCR reads again in MiXCR, with one record for every CDR3 protein. Of around 40,000 distinct CDR3 sequences in the sample, about 14% were seen once. The specimen sequenced was effector memory CD4+ T cells from blood. These receptors all come from a human donor in good health. The CDR3 runs from the conserved cysteine through the conserved F or W. The D gene is left open where the match is weak. Some rows mark clone size as missing; the rest say once, few, many or name a class of expanded clone.

clone_size,d_call,j_call,v_call,cdr3_aa,cdr3_nt
few,-,TRBJ2-7,TRBV5-1,CASSSTTGTLIYEQYF,TGCGCCAGCAGCTCCACAACCGGGACACTAATCTACGAGCAGTACTTC
few,-,TRBJ1-2,TRBV28,CASSITGLADSVYGYTF,TGTGCCAGCAGTATAACAGGCCTGGCTGATTCAGTGTATGGCTACACCTTC
many,TRBD2,TRBJ2-5,TRBV7-8,CASSLAWTSGGGETQYF,TGTGCCAGCAGCTTAGCATGGACTAGCGGTGGGGGTGAGACCCAGTACTTC
few,-,TRBJ2-1,TRBV4-2,CASSQVGASSDEQFF,TGTGCCAGCAGCCAAGTGGGGGCTAGCTCGGATGAGCAGTTCTTC
few,-,TRBJ2-1,TRBV14,CASSRGTPSYNEQFF,TGTGCCAGCAGCCGCGGGACTCCCTCCTACAATGAGCAGTTCTTC
-,TRBD2,TRBJ2-3,TRBV7-2,CASSLAGAGGGGTRYF,TGTGCCAGCAGCTTAGCTGGGGCGGGAGGGGGAGGTACGCGGTATTTT
-,-,TRBJ1-1,TRBV5-1,CASSSWGRTRTEAFF,TGCGCCAGCAGCTCATGGGGTCGAACCAGGACTGAAGCTTTCTTT
many,-,TRBJ2-5,TRBV9,CASSVGGGETQYF,TGTGCCAGCAGCGTAGGAGGGGGAGAGACCCAGTACTTC
many,-,TRBJ2-4,TRBV6-2/TRBV6-3,CASSPGLLPNIQYF,TGTGCCAGCAGTCCGGGACTTCTCCCGAACATTCAGTACTTC
many,TRBD1,TRBJ2-6,TRBV28,CASTSGTGVSGANVLTF,TGTGCCAGTACCTCCGGGACAGGGGTTTCTGGGGCCAACGTCCTGACTTTC
-,-,TRBJ1-2,TRBV6-6,CASRAGGNYGYTF,TGTGCCAGCAGAGCAGGAGGAAACTATGGCTACACCTTC
-,-,TRBJ1-5,TRBV30,CAWKIFSGANQPQHF,TGTGCCTGGAAAATTTTTTCTGGAGCCAATCAGCCCCAGCATTTT
many,-,TRBJ1-4,TRBV7-8,CASSPLLGRGNEKLFF,TGTGCCAGCAGCCCACTACTGGGGCGCGGTAATGAAAAACTGTTTTTT
many,TRBD1,TRBJ2-7,TRBV28,CASRPPGQASSYEQYF,TGTGCCAGCAGGCCCCCCGGACAGGCCTCCTCCTACGAGCAGTACTTC
once,-,TRBJ2-2,TRBV4-3,CASSQEADTGELFF,TGCGCCAGCAGCCAAGAAGCCGACACCGGGGAGCTGTTTTTT
-,-,TRBJ1-6,TRBV30,CAWSPGDSPLHF,TGTGCCTGGAGTCCAGGGGATTCACCCCTCCACTTT
-,-,TRBJ1-1,TRBV29-1,CSVEGLQFSEAFF,TGCAGCGTTGAAGGTTTACAGTTTTCTGAAGCTTTCTTT
many,TRBD1,TRBJ1-2,TRBV28,CASRTGQGYGYTF,TGTGCCAGCAGAACTGGACAGGGCTATGGCTACACCTTC
many,-,TRBJ2-7,TRBV3-1,CASSQITPGEQYF,TGTGCCAGCAGCCAAATCACCCCAGGGGAGCAGTACTTC